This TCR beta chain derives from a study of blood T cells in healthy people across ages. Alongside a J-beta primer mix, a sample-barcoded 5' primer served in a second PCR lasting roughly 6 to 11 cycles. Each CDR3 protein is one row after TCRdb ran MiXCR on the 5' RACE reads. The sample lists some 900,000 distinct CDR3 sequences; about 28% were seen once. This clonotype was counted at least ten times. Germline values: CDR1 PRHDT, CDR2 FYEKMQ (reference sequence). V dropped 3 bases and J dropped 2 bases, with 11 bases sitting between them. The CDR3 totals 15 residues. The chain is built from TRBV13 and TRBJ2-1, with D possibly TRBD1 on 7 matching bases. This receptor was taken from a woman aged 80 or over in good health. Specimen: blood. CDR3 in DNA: TGTGCCAGCAGCTTGACAGGGACTCCCTACAATGAGCAGTTCTTC. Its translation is CASSLTGTPYNEQFF.